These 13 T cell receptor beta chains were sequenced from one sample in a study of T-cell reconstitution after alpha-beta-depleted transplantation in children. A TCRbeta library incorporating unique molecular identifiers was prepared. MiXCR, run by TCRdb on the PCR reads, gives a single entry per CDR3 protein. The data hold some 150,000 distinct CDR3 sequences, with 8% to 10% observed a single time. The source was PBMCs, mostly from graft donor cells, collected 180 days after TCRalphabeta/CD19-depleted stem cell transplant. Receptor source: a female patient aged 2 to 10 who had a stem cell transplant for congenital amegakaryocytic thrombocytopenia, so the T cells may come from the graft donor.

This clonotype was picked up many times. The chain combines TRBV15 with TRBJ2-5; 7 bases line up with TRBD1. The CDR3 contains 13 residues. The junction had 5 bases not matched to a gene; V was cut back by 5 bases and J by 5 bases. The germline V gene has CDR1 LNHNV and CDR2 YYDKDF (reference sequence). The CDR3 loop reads CATSPRRGETQYF. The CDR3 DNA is TGTGCCACCAGCCCACGCAGGGGGGAGACCCAGTACTTC. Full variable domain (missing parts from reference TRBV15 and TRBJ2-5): DAMVIQNPRYQVTQFGKPVTLSCSQTLNHNVMYWYQQKSSQAPKLLFHYYDKDFNNEADTPDNFQSRRPNTSFCFLDIRSPGLGDTAMYLCATSPRRGETQYFGPGTRLLVL.

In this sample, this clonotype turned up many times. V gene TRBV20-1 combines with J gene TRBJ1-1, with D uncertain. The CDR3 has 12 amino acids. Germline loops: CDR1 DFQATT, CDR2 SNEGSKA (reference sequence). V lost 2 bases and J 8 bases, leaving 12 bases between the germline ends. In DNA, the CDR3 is TGCAGTGCTAGACAGAGGACGGGAGAAGCTTTCTTT. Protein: CSARQRTGEAFF.

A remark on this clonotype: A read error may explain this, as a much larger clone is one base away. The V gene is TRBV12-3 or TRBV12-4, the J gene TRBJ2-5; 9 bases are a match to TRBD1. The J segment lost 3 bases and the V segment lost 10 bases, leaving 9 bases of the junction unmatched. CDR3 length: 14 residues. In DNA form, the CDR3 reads TGTGCCACCAGCCGGACAGGGGTCGAAGAGACCCAGTACTTC. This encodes CATSRTGVEETQYF.

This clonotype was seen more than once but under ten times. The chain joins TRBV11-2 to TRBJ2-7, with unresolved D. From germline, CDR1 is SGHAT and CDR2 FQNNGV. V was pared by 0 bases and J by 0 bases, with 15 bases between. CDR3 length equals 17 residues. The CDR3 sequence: CASSLEWWSQSSYEQYF. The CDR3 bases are TGTGCCAGCAGCTTAGAATGGTGGAGCCAGTCCTCCTACGAGCAGTACTTC. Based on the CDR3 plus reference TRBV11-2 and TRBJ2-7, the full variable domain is EAGVAQSPRYKIIEKRQSVAFWCNPISGHATLYWYQQILGQGPKLLIQFQNNGVVDDSQLPKDRFSAERLKGVDSTLKIQPAKLEDSAVYLCASSLEWWSQSSYEQYFGPGTRLTVT.

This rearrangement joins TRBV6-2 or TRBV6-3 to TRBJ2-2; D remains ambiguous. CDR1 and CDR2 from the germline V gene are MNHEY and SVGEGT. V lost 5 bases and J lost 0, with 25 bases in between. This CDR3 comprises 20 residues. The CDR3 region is CASSPRLGEGRDSNTGELFF. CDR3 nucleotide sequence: TGTGCCAGCAGTCCCCGGTTGGGTGAAGGGCGCGATTCGAACACCGGGGAGCTGTTTTTT.

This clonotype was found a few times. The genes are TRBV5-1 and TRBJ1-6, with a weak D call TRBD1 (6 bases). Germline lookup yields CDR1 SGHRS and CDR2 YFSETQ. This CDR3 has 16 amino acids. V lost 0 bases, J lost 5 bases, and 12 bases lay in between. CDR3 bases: TGCGCCAGCAGCTTGGATTTTGGACAGCATAATTCACCCCTCCACTTT. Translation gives CASSLDFGQHNSPLHF.

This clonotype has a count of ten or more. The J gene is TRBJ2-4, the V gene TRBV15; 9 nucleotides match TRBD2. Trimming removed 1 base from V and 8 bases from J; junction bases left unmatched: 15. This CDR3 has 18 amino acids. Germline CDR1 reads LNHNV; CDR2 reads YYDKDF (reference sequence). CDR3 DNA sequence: TGTGCCACCAGCAGAGGCCCTCGCCTGCGGGAGGGCGCAGACATTCAGTACTTC. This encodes CATSRGPRLREGADIQYF.

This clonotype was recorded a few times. The CDR3 bases are TGTGCCAGCGGGACAGCACTTTACGAGCAGTACTTC. This codes for CASGTALYEQYF. This chain uses TRBV2 with TRBJ2-7, with 7 bases matching TRBD1. The CDR3 length is 12 residues. The germline V gene encodes CDR1 SNHLY and CDR2 FYNNEI. The J segment lost 4 bases and the V segment lost 8 bases, leaving 5 bases of the junction unmatched.

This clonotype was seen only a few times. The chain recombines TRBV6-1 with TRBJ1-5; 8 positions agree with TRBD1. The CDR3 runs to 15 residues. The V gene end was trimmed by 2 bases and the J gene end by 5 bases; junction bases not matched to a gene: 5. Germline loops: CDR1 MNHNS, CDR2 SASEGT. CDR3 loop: CASSERTGTYQPQHF. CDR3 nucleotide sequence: TGTGCCAGCAGTGAACGGACAGGGACCTATCAGCCCCAGCATTTT.

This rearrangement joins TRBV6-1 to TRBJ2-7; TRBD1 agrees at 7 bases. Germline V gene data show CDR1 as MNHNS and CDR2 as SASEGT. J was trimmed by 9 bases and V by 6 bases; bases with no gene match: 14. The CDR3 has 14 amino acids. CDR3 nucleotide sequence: TGTGCCAGCAGCAGGGACCGGGACAGTCGGGGGCAGTACTTC. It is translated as CASSRDRDSRGQYF.

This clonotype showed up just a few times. Written as DNA, the CDR3 is TGTGCCAGCAGCTTCTGGAGCCGAACAGAGCAGTACTTC. The encoded protein is CASSFWSRTEQYF. V usage is TRBV5-4 and J usage is TRBJ2-7; no firm D call. Germline-derived CDR1 and CDR2 are SGHNT and YYREEE (reference sequence). The V gene lost 2 bases and the J gene lost 7 bases, with 13 bases spanning the gap. The CDR3 runs to 13 residues.

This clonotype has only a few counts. CDR3: CAISEMEGTGELFF. In nucleotides, the CDR3 is TGTGCCATCAGTGAGATGGAGGGGACCGGGGAGCTGTTTTTT. V and J are TRBV10-3 and TRBJ2-2; D may be TRBD2 (6 bases). Trimming took 2 bases from V and 5 from J, leaving 9 bases between them. Germline assignment: CDR1 ENHRY and CDR2 SYGVKD. The CDR3 has 14 residues.

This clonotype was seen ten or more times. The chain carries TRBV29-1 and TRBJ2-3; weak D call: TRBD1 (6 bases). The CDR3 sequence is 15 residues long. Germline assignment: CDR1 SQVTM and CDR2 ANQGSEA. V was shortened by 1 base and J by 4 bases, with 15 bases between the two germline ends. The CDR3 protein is CSVEVSRGEADTQYF. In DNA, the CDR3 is TGCAGCGTTGAAGTATCCAGGGGAGAGGCAGATACGCAGTATTTT.